This TCR beta chain was documented in a study of Ad26.COV2.S vaccination and SARS-CoV-2 variants. Overall study: The donor participated in the COV1001 trial, in its Ad26.COV2.S arm.

Treatment noted: around 19 received Ad26.COV2.S at low or high dose, single or two shots; about 5 received placebo; per-sample allocation not given. All samples were drawn on day 63, counting from the first vaccine or placebo injection. On this clone: Its antigen is currently unknown.

Findings and caveats of the study: Recipients of vaccine and of placebo showed similar breadth of their non-spike TCR repertoires.

From germline, CDR1 is SGHNT and CDR2 YYREEE (reference sequence). After removal of 0 bases from V and 4 bases from J, the junction contained 5 bases not matched to a gene. This CDR3 is 15 amino acids long. Sequencing was performed with immunoSEQ multiplex PCR; in TCRdb, only in-frame clones are kept and a portion is missing. The sample lists roughly 700,000 clones; roughly 90% were seen once. The chain carries TRBV5-4 and TRBJ2-7; 9 bases match TRBD1. The TCR sequence derives from a person aged 18 to 59 who received the Ad26.COV2.S COVID-19 vaccine or a placebo. The input for sequencing was peripheral blood, taken in a trial of Ad26.COV2.S vaccine versus placebo. CDR3 sequence reads: CASSLGRDRAYEQYF. The CDR3 DNA follows: TGTGCCAGCAGCTTGGGGCGGGACAGGGCATACGAGCAGTACTTC.